This T cell receptor (beta chain) was found in a study of shared clonotypes between healthy human individuals. General study results and limits: Apart from blood, nothing was sampled; tissue repertoires likely differ. Estimated clonotype richness was generally higher in naive than memory subsets.

The V end was cut by 4 bases, the J end by 5 bases, with 12 bases between. Germline-derived CDR1 and CDR2 are LNHDA and SQIVND (reference sequence). CDR3 size: 14 residues. CD8 cells regarded as naive lacked CD45RO, were positively chosen for CCR7, and omitted terminally differentiated effector memory CD45RA+ cells. Original methodology: Without quality scores, immunoSEQ junctional reads could not be filtered like full-length reads. Using immunoSEQ multiplex PCR, the repertoire was profiled, and TCRdb retains in-frame clones only, with some absent. The V and J calls and clone size were taken over from that table, and D and trimming were inferred from the DNA. This table has about 2.2 million clones, just over 90% appearing once. About this clone: Its antigen is as yet unknown.

The chain joins TRBV19 to TRBJ1-5; a possible D gene is TRBD1 (6 bases). The receptor was derived from a man between 18 and 35 years old in good health. Some clones in this sample may be carry-over from other donors' samples. The sequenced sample consisted of naive CD8+ T cells from PBMCs. The CDR3 protein is CASSTPGAYQPQHF. In nucleotides, the CDR3 is TGTGCCAGTAGTACCCCAGGGGCCTATCAGCCCCAGCATTTT.